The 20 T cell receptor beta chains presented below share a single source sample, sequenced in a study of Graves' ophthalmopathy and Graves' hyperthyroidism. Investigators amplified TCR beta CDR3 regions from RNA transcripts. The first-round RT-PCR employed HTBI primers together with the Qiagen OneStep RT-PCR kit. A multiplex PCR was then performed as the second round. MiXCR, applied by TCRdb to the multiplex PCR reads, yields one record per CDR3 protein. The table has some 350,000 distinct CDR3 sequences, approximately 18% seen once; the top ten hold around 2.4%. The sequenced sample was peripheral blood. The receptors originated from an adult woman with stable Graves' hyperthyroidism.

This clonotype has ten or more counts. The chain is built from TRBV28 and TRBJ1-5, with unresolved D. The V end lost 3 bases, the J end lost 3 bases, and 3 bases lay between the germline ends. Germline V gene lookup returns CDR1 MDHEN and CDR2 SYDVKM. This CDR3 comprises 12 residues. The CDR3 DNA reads TGTGCCAGCAGTTTTAACAATCAGCCCCAGCATTTT. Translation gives CASSFNNQPQHF.

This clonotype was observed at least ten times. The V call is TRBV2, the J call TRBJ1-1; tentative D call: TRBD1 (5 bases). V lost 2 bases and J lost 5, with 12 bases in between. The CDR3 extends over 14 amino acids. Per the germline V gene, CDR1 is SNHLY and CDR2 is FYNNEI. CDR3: CASSEWEGWTEAFF. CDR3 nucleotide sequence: TGTGCCAGCAGTGAATGGGAGGGGTGGACTGAAGCTTTCTTT. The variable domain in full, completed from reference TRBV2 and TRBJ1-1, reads EPEVTQTPSHQVTQMGQEVILRCVPISNHLYFYWYRQILGQKVEFLVSFYNNEISEKSEIFDDQFSVERPDGSNFTLKIRSTKLEDSAMYFCASSEWEGWTEAFFGQGTRLTVV.

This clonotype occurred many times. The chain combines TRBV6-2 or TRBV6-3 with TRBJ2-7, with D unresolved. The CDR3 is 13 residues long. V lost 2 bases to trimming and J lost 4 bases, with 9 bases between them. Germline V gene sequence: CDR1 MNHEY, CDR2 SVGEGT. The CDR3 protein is CASSYIRNYEQYF. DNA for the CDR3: TGTGCCAGCAGTTACATTCGGAATTACGAGCAGTACTTC.

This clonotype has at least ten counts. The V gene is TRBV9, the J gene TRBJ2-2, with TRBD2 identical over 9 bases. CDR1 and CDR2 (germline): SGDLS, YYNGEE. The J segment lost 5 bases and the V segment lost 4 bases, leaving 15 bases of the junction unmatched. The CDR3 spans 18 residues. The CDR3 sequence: CASSPQDLAGFRTGELFF. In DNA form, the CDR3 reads TGTGCCAGCAGCCCCCAGGATCTAGCGGGATTCCGGACCGGGGAGCTGTTTTTT.

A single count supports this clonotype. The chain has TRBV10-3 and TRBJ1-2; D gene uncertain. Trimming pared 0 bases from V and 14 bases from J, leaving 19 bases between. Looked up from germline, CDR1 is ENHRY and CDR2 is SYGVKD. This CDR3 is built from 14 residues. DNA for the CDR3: TGTGCCATCAGTGAGTCGAGTGGCGACATAGGCTTAACCTTC. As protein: CAISESSGDIGLTF.

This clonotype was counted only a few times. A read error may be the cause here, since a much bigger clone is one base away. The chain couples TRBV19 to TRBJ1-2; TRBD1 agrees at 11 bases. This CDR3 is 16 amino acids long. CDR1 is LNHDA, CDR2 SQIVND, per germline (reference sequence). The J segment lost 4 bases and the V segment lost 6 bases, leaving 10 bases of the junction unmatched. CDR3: CASRGTGTGGSYGYTF. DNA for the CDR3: TGTGCCAGTAGAGGTACCGGGACAGGGGGAAGCTATGGCTACACCTTC.

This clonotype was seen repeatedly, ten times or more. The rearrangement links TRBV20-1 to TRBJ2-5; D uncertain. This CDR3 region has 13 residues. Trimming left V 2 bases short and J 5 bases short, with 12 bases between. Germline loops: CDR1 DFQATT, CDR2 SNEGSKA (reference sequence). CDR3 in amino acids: CSARLPYKETQYF. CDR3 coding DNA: TGCAGTGCTAGACTCCCTTATAAGGAGACCCAGTACTTC.

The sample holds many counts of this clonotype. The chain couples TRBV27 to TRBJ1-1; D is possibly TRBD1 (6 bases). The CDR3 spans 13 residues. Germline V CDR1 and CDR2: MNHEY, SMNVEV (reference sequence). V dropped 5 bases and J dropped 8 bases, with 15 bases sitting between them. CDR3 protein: CASSISGQTEAFF. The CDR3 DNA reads TGTGCCAGCAGTATCTCAGGACAGACCGAAGCTTTCTTT.

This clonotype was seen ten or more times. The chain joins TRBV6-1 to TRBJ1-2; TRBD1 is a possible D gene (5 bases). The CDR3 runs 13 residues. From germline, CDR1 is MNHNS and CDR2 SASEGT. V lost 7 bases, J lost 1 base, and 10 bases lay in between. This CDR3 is CASKDSLNYGYTF. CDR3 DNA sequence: TGTGCCAGCAAAGACAGCCTTAACTATGGCTACACCTTC.

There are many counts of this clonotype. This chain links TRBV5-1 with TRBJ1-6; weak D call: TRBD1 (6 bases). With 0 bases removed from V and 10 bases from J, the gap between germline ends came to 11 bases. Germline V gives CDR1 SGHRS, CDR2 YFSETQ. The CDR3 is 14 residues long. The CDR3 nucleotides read TGCGCCAGCAGCTTGGAGGGACAAGGATCACCCCTCCACTTT. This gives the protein CASSLEGQGSPLHF.

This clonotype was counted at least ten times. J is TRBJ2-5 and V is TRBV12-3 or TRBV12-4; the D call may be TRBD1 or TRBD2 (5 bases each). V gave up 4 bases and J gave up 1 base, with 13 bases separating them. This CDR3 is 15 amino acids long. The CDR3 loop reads CASSSPFGGQETQYF. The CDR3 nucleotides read TGTGCCAGCAGTTCCCCCTTTGGGGGCCAAGAGACCCAGTACTTC.

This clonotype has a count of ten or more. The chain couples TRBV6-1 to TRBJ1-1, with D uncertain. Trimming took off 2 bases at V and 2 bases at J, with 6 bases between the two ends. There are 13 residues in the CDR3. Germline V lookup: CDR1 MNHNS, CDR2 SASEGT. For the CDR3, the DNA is TGTGCCAGCAGTGAATTGGGAAACACTGAAGCTTTCTTT. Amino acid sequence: CASSELGNTEAFF.

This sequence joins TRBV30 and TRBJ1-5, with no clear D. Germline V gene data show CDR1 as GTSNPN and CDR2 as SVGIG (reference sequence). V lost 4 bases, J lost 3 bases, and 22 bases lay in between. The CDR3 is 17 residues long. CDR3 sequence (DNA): TGTGCCTGGACCGGACCCAGCACCGGGGTACCCAATCAGCCCCAGCATTTT. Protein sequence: CAWTGPSTGVPNQPQHF. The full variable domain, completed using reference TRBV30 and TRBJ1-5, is SQTIHQWPATLVQPVGSPLSLECTVEGTSNPNLYWYRQAAGRGLQLLFYSVGIGQISSEVPQNLSASRPQDRQFILSSKKLLLSDSGFYLCAWTGPSTGVPNQPQHFGDGTRLSIL.

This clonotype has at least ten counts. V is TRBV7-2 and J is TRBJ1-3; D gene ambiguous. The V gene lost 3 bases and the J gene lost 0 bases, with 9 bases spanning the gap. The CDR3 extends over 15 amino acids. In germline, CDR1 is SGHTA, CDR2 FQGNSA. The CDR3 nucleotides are TGTGCCAGCAGCTTCGAGATTTTCTCTGGAAACACCATATATTTT. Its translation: CASSFEIFSGNTIYF. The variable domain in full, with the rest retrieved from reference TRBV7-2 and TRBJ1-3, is GAGVSQSPSNKVTEKGKDVELRCDPISGHTALYWYRQSLGQGLEFLIYFQGNSAPDKSGLPSDRFSAERTGGSVSTLTIQRTQQEDSAVYLCASSFEIFSGNTIYFGEGSWLTVV.

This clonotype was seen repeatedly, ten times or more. The CDR3 region is CASRTGTPMGDTEAFF. The CDR3 bases are TGTGCCAGCAGGACCGGGACTCCCATGGGAGACACTGAAGCTTTCTTT. This chain links TRBV6-2 or TRBV6-3 with TRBJ1-1, with D perhaps TRBD1 (5 bases). Trimming cost V 6 bases and J 3 bases, with 20 bases left between them. CDR3 length: 16 residues. Looked up from germline, CDR1 is MNHEY and CDR2 is SVGEGT.

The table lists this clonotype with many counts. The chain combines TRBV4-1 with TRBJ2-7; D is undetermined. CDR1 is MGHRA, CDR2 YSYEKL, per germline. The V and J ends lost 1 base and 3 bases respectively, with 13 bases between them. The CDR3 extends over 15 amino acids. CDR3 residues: CASSQGHPLIYEQYF. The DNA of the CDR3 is TGCGCCAGCAGCCAAGGGCACCCCCTCATCTACGAGCAGTACTTC.

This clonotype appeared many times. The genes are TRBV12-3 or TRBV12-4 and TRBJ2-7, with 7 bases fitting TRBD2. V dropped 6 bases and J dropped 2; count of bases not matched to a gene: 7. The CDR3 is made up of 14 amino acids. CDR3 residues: CASSPSSGAYEQYF. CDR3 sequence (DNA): TGTGCCAGCAGCCCGTCGAGCGGGGCCTACGAGCAGTACTTC.

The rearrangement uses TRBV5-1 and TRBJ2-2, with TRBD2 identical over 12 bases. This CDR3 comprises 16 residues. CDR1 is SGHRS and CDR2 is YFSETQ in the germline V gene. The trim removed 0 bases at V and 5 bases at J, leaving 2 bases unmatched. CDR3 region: CASSLGLAGETGELFF. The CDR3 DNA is TGCGCCAGCAGCTTGGGACTAGCGGGAGAGACCGGGGAGCTGTTTTTT.

The chain's CDR3 is CAWRRDSYEQYF. The CDR3 bases are TGTGCCTGGAGGCGGGACAGCTACGAGCAGTACTTC. V is TRBV30 and J is TRBJ2-7, with D perhaps matching TRBD1 (7 bases). The V end lost 3 bases, the J end lost 3 bases, and 9 bases lay between the germline ends. In germline, CDR1 is GTSNPN, CDR2 SVGIG (reference sequence). The CDR3 is 12 amino acids. Variable domain in full (rest from reference TRBV30 and TRBJ2-7): SQTIHQWPATLVQPVGSPLSLECTVEGTSNPNLYWYRQAAGRGLQLLFYSVGIGQISSEVPQNLSASRPQDRQFILSSKKLLLSDSGFYLCAWRRDSYEQYFGPGTRLTVT.

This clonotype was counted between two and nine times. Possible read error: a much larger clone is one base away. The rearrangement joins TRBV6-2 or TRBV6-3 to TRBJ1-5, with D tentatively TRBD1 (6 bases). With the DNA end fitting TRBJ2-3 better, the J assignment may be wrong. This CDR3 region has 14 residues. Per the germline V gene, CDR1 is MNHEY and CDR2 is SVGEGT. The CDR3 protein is CASSQGLSNQPQYF. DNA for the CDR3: TGTGCCAGCAGTCAGGGGTTGTCTAATCAGCCCCAGTATTTT.